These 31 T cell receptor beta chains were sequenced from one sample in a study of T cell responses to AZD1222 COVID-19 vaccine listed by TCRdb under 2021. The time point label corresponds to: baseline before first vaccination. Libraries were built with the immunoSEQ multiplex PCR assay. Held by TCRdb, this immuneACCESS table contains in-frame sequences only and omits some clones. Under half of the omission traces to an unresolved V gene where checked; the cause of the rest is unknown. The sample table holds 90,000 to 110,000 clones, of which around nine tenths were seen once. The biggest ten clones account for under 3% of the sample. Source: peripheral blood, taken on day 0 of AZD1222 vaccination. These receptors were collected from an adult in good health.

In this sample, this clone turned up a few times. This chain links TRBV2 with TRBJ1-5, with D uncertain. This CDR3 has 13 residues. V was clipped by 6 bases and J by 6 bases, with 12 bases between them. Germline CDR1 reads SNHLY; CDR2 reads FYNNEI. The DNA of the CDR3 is TGTGCCAGCAGCCCTCGTCAGACTCAGCCCCAGCATTTT. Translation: CASSPRQTQPQHF. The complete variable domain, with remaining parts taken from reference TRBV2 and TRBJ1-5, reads EPEVTQTPSHQVTQMGQEVILRCVPISNHLYFYWYRQILGQKVEFLVSFYNNEISEKSEIFDDQFSVERPDGSNFTLKIRSTKLEDSAMYFCASSPRQTQPQHFGDGTRLSIL.

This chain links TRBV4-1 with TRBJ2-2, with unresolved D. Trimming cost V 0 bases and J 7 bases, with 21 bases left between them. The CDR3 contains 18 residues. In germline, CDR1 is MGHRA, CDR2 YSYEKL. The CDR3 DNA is TGCGCCAGCAGCCAAGATGGTAATAGCTTGGGTAGTTTCGGGGAGCTGTTTTTT. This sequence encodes CASSQDGNSLGSFGELFF.

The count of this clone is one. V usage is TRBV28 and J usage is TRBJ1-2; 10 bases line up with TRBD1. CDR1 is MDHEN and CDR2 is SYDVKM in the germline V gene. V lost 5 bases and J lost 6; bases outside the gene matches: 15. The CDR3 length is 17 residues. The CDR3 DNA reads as TGTGCCAGCAGTCTCCCCGGGACAGGGGCCCGATGGGATGGCTACACCTTC. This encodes CASSLPGTGARWDGYTF.

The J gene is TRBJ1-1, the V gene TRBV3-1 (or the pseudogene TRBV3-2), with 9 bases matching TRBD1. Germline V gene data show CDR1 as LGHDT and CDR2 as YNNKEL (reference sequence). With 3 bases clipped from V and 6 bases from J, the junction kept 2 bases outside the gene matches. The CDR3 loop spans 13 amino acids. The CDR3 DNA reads TGTGCCAGCAGCCATGGGACAGGGTCTGAAGCTTTCTTT. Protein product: CASSHGTGSEAFF.

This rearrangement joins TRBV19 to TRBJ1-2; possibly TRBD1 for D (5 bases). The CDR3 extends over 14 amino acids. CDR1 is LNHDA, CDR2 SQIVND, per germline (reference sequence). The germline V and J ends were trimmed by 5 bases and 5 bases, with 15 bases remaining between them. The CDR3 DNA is TGTGCCAGTAGTCCCCGCATGGGGGTATATGGCTACACCTTC. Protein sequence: CASSPRMGVYGYTF.

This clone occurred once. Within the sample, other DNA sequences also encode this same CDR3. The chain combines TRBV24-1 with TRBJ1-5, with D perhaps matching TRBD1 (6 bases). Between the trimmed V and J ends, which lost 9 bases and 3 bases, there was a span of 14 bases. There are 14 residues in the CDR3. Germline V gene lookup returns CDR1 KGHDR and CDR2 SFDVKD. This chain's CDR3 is CATSEGGFNQPQHF. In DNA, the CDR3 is TGTGCCACCTCGGAGGGGGGTTTCAATCAGCCCCAGCATTTT.

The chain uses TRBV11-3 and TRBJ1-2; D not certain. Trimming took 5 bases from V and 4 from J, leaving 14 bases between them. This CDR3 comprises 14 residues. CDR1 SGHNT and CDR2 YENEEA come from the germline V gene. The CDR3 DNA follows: TGTGCCAGCAGCCTCTCCCGGGAAGTCTATGGCTACACCTTC. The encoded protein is CASSLSREVYGYTF.

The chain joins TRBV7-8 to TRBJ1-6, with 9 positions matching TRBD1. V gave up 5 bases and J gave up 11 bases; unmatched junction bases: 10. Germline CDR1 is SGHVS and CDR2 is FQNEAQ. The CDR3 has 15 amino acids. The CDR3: CASSDGQGIAAPLHF. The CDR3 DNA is TGTGCCAGCAGCGATGGACAGGGGATAGCGGCACCCCTCCACTTT.

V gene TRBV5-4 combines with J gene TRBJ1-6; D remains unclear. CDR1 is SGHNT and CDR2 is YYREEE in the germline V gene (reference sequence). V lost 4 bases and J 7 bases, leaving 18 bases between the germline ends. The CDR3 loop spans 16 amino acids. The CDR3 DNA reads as TGTGCCAGCAGCCTGGGTGGACGGTCCCCCAATTCACCCCTCCACTTT. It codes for CASSLGGRSPNSPLHF.

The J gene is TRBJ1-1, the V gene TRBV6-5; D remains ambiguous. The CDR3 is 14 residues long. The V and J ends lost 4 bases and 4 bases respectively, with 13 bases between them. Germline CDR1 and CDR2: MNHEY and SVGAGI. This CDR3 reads CASSSITLGTEAFF. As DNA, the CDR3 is TGTGCCAGCAGTTCAATCACCCTAGGCACTGAAGCTTTCTTT.

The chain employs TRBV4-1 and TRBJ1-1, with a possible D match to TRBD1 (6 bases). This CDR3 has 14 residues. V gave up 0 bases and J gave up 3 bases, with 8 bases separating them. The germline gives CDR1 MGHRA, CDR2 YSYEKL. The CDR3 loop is CASSQDQGYTEAFF. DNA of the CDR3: TGCGCCAGCAGCCAAGATCAGGGGTACACTGAAGCTTTCTTT.

CDR3 nucleotides: TGTGCCAGCAGCCTAGGACGGCTACCTGAAGCTTTCTTT. Amino acid sequence: CASSLGRLPEAFF. The V and J genes are TRBV5-6 and TRBJ1-1; no clear D gene. V shed 4 bases and J shed 6 bases, with 13 bases lying between them. The V gene's germline CDR1 is SGHDT and CDR2 YYEEEE. The CDR3 runs to 13 residues.

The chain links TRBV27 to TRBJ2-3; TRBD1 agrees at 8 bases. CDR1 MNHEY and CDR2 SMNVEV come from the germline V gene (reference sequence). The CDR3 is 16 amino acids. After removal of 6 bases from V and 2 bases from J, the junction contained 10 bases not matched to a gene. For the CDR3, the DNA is TGTGCCAGCAGAGCCTTGGACAGGGCTCACACAGATACGCAGTATTTT. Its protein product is CASRALDRAHTDTQYF.

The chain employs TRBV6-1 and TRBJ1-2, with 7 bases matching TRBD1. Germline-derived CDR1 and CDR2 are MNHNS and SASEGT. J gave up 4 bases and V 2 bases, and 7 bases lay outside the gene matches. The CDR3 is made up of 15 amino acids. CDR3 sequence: CASSESEEGAYGYTF. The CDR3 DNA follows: TGTGCCAGCAGTGAAAGTGAAGAGGGGGCCTATGGCTACACCTTC.

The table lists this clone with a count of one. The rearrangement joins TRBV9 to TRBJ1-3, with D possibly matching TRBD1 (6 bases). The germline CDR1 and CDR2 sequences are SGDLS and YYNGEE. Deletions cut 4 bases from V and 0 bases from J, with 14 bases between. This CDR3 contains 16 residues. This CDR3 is CASSTAQGPSGNTIYF. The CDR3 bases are TGTGCCAGCAGCACAGCACAGGGCCCCTCTGGAAACACCATATATTTT.

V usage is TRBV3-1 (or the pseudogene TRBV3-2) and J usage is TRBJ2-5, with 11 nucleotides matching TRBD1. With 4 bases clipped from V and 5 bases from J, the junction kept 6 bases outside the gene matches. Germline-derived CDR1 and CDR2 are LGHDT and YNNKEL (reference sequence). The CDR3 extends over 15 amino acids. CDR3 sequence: CASSPRTGGLETQYF. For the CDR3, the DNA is TGTGCCAGCAGCCCTCGGACAGGGGGCTTGGAGACCCAGTACTTC.

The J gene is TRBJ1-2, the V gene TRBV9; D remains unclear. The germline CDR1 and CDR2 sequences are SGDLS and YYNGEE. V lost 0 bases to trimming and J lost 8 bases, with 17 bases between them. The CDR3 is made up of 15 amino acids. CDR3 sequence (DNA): TGTGCCAGCAGCGTAGCCTCGGGCTTTAAAGAGGGCTACACCTTC. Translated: CASSVASGFKEGYTF.

The CDR3 DNA reads TGTGCCAGCAGCTCGGGACTAGTGATCACCGGGGAGCTGTTTTTT. Translation gives CASSSGLVITGELFF. The V call is TRBV13, the J call TRBJ2-2; 8 bases match TRBD2. The CDR3 covers 15 residues. In germline, CDR1 is PRHDT, CDR2 FYEKMQ (reference sequence). V shed 4 bases, J shed 4 bases, and the junction held 5 bases outside the gene matches.

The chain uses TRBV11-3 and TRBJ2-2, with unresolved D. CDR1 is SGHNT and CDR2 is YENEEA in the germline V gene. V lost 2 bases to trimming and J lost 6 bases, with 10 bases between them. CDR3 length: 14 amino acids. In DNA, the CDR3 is TGTGCCAGCAGCTTAAATGGACCCCCCGGGGAGCTGTTTTTT. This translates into CASSLNGPPGELFF.

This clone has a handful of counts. In nucleotides, the CDR3 is TGCGCCAGCAGCCAAGAAGCGGTAGCGAACACTGAAGCTTTCTTT. This gives the protein CASSQEAVANTEAFF. The V gene is TRBV4-1, the J gene TRBJ1-1, with D unclear. Trimming left V 0 bases short and J 1 base short, with 9 bases between. The CDR3 totals 15 residues. CDR1 and CDR2 (germline): MGHRA, YSYEKL.

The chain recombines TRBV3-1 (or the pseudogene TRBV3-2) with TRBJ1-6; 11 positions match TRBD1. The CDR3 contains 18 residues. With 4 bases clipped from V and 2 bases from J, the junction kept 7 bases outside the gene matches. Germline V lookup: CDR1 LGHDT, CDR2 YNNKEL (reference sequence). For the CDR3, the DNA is TGTGCCAGCAGCCCCTCTGCGGGACAGGGGGCCTATAATTCACCCCTCCACTTT. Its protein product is CASSPSAGQGAYNSPLHF.

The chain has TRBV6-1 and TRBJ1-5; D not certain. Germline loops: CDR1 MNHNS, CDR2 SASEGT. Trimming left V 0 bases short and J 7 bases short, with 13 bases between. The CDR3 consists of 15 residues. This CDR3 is CASSEALGEGQPQHF. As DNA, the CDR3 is TGTGCCAGCAGTGAAGCGCTCGGGGAGGGACAGCCCCAGCATTTT.

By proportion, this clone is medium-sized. CDR3 DNA sequence: TGTGCCAGCAGTCCCCGGTGGGACGGCCGCACAGATACGCAGTATTTT. Protein product: CASSPRWDGRTDTQYF. The chain links TRBV27 to TRBJ2-3; D possibly uses TRBD1 or TRBD2 (5 bases each). The germline V and J ends were trimmed by 5 bases and 1 base, with 16 bases remaining between them. This CDR3 spans 16 amino acids. CDR1 and CDR2 (germline): MNHEY, SMNVEV (reference sequence).

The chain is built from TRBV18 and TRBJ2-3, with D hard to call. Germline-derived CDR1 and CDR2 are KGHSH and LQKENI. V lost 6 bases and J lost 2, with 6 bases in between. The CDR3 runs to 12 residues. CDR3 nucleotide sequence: TGTGCCAGCTCGACCGTCACAGATACGCAGTATTTT. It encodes CASSTVTDTQYF.

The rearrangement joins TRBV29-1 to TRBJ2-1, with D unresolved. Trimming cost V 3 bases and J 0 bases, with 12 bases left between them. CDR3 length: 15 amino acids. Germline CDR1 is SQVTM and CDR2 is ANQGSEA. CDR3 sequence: CSVEFESSSYNEQFF. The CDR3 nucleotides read TGCAGCGTTGAGTTCGAGTCTAGCTCCTACAATGAGCAGTTCTTC.

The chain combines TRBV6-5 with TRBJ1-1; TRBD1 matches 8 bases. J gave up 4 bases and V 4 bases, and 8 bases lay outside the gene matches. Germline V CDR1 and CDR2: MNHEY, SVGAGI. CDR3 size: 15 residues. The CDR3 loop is CASSFEGQGATEAFF. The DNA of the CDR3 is TGTGCCAGCAGTTTCGAAGGACAGGGTGCCACTGAAGCTTTCTTT.

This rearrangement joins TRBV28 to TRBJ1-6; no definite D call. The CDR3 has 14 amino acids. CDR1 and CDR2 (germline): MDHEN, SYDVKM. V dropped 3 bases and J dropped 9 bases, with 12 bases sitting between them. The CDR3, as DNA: TGTGCCAGCAGTTTGGGTCCCCGGGGTTCACCCCTCCACTTT. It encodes CASSLGPRGSPLHF.

CDR3 sequence reads: CASSLPGTQITGELFF. CDR3 nucleotides: TGTGCCAGCAGCCTCCCCGGGACTCAAATCACCGGGGAGCTGTTTTTT. This chain joins TRBV7-9 and TRBJ2-2, with a tentative D call TRBD2 (6 bases). The ends were cut back, 5 bases at V and 4 bases at J, with 17 bases in the middle. This CDR3 is 16 amino acids long. The germline V gene has CDR1 SEHNR and CDR2 FQNEAQ (reference sequence).

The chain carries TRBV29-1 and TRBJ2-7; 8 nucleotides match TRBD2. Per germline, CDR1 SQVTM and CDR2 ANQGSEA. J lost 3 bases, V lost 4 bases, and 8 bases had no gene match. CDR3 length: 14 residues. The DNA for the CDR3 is TGCAGCGTTGTATCCTTGACTAGCGTCTACGAGCAGTACTTC. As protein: CSVVSLTSVYEQYF.

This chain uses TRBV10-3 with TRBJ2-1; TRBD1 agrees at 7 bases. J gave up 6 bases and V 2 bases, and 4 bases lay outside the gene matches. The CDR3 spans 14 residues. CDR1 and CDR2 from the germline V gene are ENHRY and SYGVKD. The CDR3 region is CAISEAGGSNEQFF. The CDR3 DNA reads TGTGCCATCAGTGAGGCAGGGGGTTCCAATGAGCAGTTCTTC.

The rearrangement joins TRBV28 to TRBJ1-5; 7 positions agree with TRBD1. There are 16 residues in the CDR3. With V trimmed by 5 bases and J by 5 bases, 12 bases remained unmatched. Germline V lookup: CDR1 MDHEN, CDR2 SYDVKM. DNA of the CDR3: TGTGCCAGCAGTCACCGACAGGGCGGTGGATATCAGCCCCAGCATTTT. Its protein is CASSHRQGGGYQPQHF.